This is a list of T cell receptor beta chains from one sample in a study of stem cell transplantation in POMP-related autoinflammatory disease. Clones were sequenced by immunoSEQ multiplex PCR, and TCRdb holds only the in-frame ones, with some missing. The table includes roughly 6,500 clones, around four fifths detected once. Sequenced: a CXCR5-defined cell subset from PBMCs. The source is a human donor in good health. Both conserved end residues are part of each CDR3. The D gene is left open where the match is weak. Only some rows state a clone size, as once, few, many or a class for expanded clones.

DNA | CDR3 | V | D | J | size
TGTGCCAGCAGTTTATGGGGTGGGGACGGCTCTGGAAACACCATATATTTT | CASSLWGGDGSGNTIYF | TRBV28 | . | TRBJ1-3 | .
TGTGCCAGCAGTAATAGCGGGGACCAGTTCTTC | CASSNSGDQFF | TRBV6-5 | TRBD2 | TRBJ2-1 | .
TGTGCCATCAGTGAGTTCGCTGACAAACCCACAGATACGCAGTATTTT | CAISEFADKPTDTQYF | TRBV10-3 | . | TRBJ2-3 | .
TGTGCCAGCAGCCGATCGACTCAGGGTTCCTATAATTCACCCCTCCACTTT | CASSRSTQGSYNSPLHF | TRBV4-2 | . | TRBJ1-6 | once
TGTGCCAGCAGTGAAGCGGGGCAGGGGGGGGTAAGGTGGACCCAGTACTTC | CASSEAGQGGVRWTQYF | TRBV6-1 | . | TRBJ2-5 | .
TGTGCCAGCAGCCCAGCGGGACTACTATACAATGAGCAGTTCTTC | CASSPAGLLYNEQFF | TRBV7-9 | TRBD2 | TRBJ2-1 | .
TGTGCCAGTAGTATAGATTGGAGGGCAGGGCGGTTCCTGGGGAATGAGCAGTTCTTC | CASSIDWRAGRFLGNEQFF | TRBV19 | . | TRBJ2-1 | .
TGCGCCAGCTGGGGCAATCAAGAGACCCAGTACTTC | CASWGNQETQYF | TRBV5-1 | . | TRBJ2-5 | .
TGTGCCAGCAGCTTCGCGGCAACAGGGAATAGTGCTGGAAACACCATATATTTT | CASSFAATGNSAGNTIYF | TRBV7-8 | . | TRBJ1-3 | once
TGCGCCAGCAGCCCCATCGGGGGGGTGGGCTATGGCTACACCTTC | CASSPIGGVGYGYTF | TRBV4-1 | . | TRBJ1-2 | .
TGTGCCAGCAGTCCGGGGTATAATCAGCCCCAGCATTTT | CASSPGYNQPQHF | TRBV6-5 | . | TRBJ1-5 | .
TGTGCCAGCAGCTTGACAGGGGATGTCGGTTATGGCTACACCTTC | CASSLTGDVGYGYTF | TRBV7-9 | TRBD1 | TRBJ1-2 | few
TGTGCCAGCAGTTTTAAGTACCTAAACATTCAGTACTTC | CASSFKYLNIQYF | TRBV28 | . | TRBJ2-4 | .
TGTGCCAGTAGTCCACCGGGGGGCGCTAACTATGGCTACACCTTC | CASSPPGGANYGYTF | TRBV19 | . | TRBJ1-2 | few
TGTGCCTGGAGTGTTAGGGGTAGCAATTCACCCCTCCACTTT | CAWSVRGSNSPLHF | TRBV30 | . | TRBJ1-6 | .
TGCGCCAGCAGCTTGGTGTCCAGGGAGAAAGAGACCCAGTACTTC | CASSLVSREKETQYF | TRBV5-1 | . | TRBJ2-5 | .
TGCAGCGCCATGGACAGGCCGAACACTGAAGCTTTCTTT | CSAMDRPNTEAFF | TRBV29-1 | TRBD1 | TRBJ1-1 | few
TGTGCCAGCACCCTTGGGGGACCGCACACAGATACGCAGTATTTT | CASTLGGPHTDTQYF | TRBV6-1 | . | TRBJ2-3 | .
TGCGCCAGCAGCTTGGCTTTCCAGACCTTAACCGGGGAGCTGTTTTTT | CASSLAFQTLTGELFF | TRBV5-1 | . | TRBJ2-2 | .
TGTGCCAGCAGCATTGCGACAGGGTCCCTCTCTGGAAACACCATATATTTT | CASSIATGSLSGNTIYF | TRBV7-6 | TRBD1 | TRBJ1-3 | .
TGTGCCAGCAGCCCCCTAATTACCAGAGGCTACACCTTC | CASSPLITRGYTF | TRBV14 | . | TRBJ1-2 | .
TGTGCCAGCAGCCCCGGGACTAGCGGGGACCCCGAGCAGTACTTC | CASSPGTSGDPEQYF | TRBV28 | TRBD2 | TRBJ2-7 | .
TGTGCCAGCAGCTTATCAAATTCACCCCTCCACTTT | CASSLSNSPLHF | TRBV7-9 | . | TRBJ1-6 | .
TGCGCCAGCAGCTCGGGACAGCCGAACACTGAAGCTTTCTTT | CASSSGQPNTEAFF | TRBV5-1 | TRBD1 | TRBJ1-1 | .
TGTGCCAGCAGCCTAACAGGGGCTGGTCGGGTTGGCGGCTACACCTTC | CASSLTGAGRVGGYTF | TRBV5-6 | TRBD1 | TRBJ1-2 | .
TGTGCCGGCAGTGTCGATAGCGGGTCCTCCTACGAGCAGTACTTC | CAGSVDSGSSYEQYF | TRBV9 | TRBD2 | TRBJ2-7 | once
TGTGCCAGCAGTCGGGATGGAAATGGCTACACCTTC | CASSRDGNGYTF | TRBV2 | . | TRBJ1-2 | .
TGTGCCAGCAGCTTACAGGGCGGCTCTGGAAACACCATATATTTT | CASSLQGGSGNTIYF | TRBV5-6 | . | TRBJ1-3 | .
TGTGCCAGCAGCTTGGGGGTTCCCATATATTTT | CASSLGVPIYF | TRBV7-9 | . | TRBJ1-3 | .
TGTGCCAGTAGTATAGGGACAGGGAGGAATCAGCCCCAGCATTTT | CASSIGTGRNQPQHF | TRBV19 | TRBD1 | TRBJ1-5 | .
TGTGCCAGCAGCTCCCGACAGGAAGGCTACACCTTC | CASSSRQEGYTF | TRBV7-9 | . | TRBJ1-2 | .
TGTGCCAGCAGTTTCCTACAGGGGAGCTCCTACGAGCAGTACTTC | CASSFLQGSSYEQYF | TRBV27 | TRBD1 | TRBJ2-7 | .
TGTGCCAGTAGTAACCGTCCGGACAGGGTCCCAGATACGCAGTATTTT | CASSNRPDRVPDTQYF | TRBV19 | TRBD1 | TRBJ2-3 | .
TGTGCCAGCAGTTCCGTGACAGGTCGTAACAATGAGCAGTTCTTC | CASSSVTGRNNEQFF | TRBV6-5 | . | TRBJ2-1 | .
TGTGCCAGCAGATACGACAGGAACATTCAGTACTTC | CASRYDRNIQYF | TRBV6-6 | . | TRBJ2-4 | once
TGTGCCACCAGCAGAGATTATACAGATACGCAGTATTTT | CATSRDYTDTQYF | TRBV15 | . | TRBJ2-3 | .
TGTGCCAGCAGAGACAGGCTCGGGGCCTCGGGCGGGGAGACCCAGTACTTC | CASRDRLGASGGETQYF | TRBV27 | . | TRBJ2-5 | .
TGTGCCAGCAGCTTGGTCTTCAGGGGGGGCTACAATGAGCAGTTCTTC | CASSLVFRGGYNEQFF | TRBV5-6 | . | TRBJ2-1 | .
TGCAGCGCCGGGACAGGTAGGAACACTGAAGCTTTCTTT | CSAGTGRNTEAFF | TRBV29-1 | TRBD1 | TRBJ1-1 | few
TGTGCCAGCAGCTTAAGGGGAATGGGAAATGAGCAGTTCTTC | CASSLRGMGNEQFF | TRBV11-2 | . | TRBJ2-1 | once
TGTGCCAGCAGCTATGGTAATGAAAAACTGTTTTTT | CASSYGNEKLFF | TRBV7-8 | . | TRBJ1-4 | few
TGTGCCAGTACCCCGGGACAGGGAAAAGACGGAAACACCATATATTTT | CASTPGQGKDGNTIYF | TRBV19 | TRBD1 | TRBJ1-3 | .